This T cell receptor beta chain was recovered during a study of blood T cells in healthy people across ages. Background on the study: Template switching retrieved approximately one barcoded beta molecule for each two T cells.

A second PCR of 7 to 11 cycles used a sample-barcoded 5' primer and a J-beta primer mix. One entry per CDR3 protein results from TCRdb running MiXCR on the 5' RACE reads. Here the sample spans 1.4 million or so distinct CDR3 sequences, approximately 43% being singletons. Study-wide points: Among T cells, TCR beta diversity per million cells dropped roughly linearly as age rose.

This clonotype was detected a few times. The antigen is unknown. Losses at the gene ends were 1 base for V and 15 bases for J; bases not matched to a gene: 8. CDR3 length: 14 residues. The germline gives CDR1 SGHTA, CDR2 FQGNSA. This clonotype was sampled from a woman aged 18-35 years in good health. The specimen was blood. The chain carries TRBV7-2 and TRBJ2-1, with TRBD2 matching 11 bases. CDR3 residues: CASSLVTSGGARFF. In DNA form, the CDR3 reads TGTGCCAGCAGCTTAGTTACTAGCGGGGGAGCGCGGTTCTTC.